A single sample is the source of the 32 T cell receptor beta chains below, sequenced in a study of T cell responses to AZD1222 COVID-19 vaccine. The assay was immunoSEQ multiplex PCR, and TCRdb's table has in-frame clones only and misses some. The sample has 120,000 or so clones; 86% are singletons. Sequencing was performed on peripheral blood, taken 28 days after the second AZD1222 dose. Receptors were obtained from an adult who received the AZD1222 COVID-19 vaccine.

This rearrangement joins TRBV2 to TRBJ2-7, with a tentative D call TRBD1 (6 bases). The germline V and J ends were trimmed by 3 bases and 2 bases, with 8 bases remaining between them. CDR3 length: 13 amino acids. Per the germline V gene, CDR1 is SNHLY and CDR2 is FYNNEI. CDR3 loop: CASSDWTAYEQYF. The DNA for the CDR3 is TGTGCCAGCAGTGACTGGACAGCCTACGAGCAGTACTTC.

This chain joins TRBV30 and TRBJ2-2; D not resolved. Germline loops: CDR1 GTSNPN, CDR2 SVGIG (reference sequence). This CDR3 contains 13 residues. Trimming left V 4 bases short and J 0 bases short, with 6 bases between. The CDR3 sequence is CAWTVANTGELFF. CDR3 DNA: TGTGCCTGGACGGTAGCGAACACCGGGGAGCTGTTTTTT.

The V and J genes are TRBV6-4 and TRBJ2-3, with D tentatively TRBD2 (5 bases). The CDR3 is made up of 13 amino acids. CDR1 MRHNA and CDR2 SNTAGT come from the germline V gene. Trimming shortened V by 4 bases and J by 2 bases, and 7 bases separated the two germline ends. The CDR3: CASSAGVTDTQYF. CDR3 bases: TGTGCCAGCAGTGCCGGGGTCACAGATACGCAGTATTTT.

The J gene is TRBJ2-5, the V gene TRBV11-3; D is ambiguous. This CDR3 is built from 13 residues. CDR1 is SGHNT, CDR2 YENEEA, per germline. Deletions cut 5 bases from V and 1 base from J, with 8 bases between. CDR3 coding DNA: TGTGCCAGCAGCCGTCCCCCCCAAGAGACCCAGTACTTC. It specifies CASSRPPQETQYF.

CDR3 bases: TGTGCCAGCACCAGACAGGGAAATTATAATTCACCCCTCCACTTT. Its protein is CASTRQGNYNSPLHF. The V and J genes are TRBV2 and TRBJ1-6; 7 bases line up with TRBD1. Per germline, CDR1 SNHLY and CDR2 FYNNEI. V shed 7 bases and J 4 bases; nucleotides not matched to a gene: 7. The CDR3 contains 15 residues.

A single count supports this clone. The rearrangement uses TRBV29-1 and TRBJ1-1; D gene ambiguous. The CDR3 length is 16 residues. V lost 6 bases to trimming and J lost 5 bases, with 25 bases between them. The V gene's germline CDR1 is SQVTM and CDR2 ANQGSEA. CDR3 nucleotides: TGCAGCGTGAGAGAAGGACCCGACACGGTGGGGACTGAAGCTTTCTTT. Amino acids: CSVREGPDTVGTEAFF.

The CDR3 DNA reads as TGTGCCAGCAGCTTAGGACTAGCGGGACACAATGAGCAGTTCTTC. It specifies CASSLGLAGHNEQFF. J is TRBJ2-1 and V is TRBV7-9; the match to TRBD2 covers 11 bases. After removal of 1 base from V and 5 bases from J, the junction contained 1 base not matched to a gene. Germline CDR1 reads SEHNR; CDR2 reads FQNEAQ (reference sequence). The CDR3 is 15 amino acids.

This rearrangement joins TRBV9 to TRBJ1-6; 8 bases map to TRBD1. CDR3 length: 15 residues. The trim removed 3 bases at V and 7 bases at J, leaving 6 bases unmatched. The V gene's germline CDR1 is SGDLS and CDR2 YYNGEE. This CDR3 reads CASSAGQGANSPLHF. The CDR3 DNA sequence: TGTGCCAGCAGCGCAGGACAGGGCGCGAATTCACCCCTCCACTTT.

The CDR3: CALSRVMDEQYF. CDR3 sequence (DNA): TGTGCTCTATCGAGGGTTATGGACGAGCAGTACTTC. This chain uses TRBV15 with TRBJ2-7; TRBD2 might be the D (5 bases). The CDR3 runs 12 residues. Germline V gives CDR1 LNHNV, CDR2 YYDKDF (reference sequence). Filled out from reference TRBV15 and TRBJ2-7, the complete variable domain reads DAMVIQNPRYQVTQFGKPVTLSCSQTLNHNVMYWYQQKSSQAPKLLFHYYDKDFNNEADTPDNFQSRRPNTSFCFLDIRSPGLGDTAMYLCALSRVMDEQYFGPGTRLTVT.

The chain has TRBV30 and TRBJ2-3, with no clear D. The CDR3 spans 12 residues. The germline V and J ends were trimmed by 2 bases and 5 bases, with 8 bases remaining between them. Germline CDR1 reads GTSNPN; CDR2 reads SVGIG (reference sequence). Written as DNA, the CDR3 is TGTGCCTGGAGTCAAGGGTTAGATACGCAGTATTTT. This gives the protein CAWSQGLDTQYF.

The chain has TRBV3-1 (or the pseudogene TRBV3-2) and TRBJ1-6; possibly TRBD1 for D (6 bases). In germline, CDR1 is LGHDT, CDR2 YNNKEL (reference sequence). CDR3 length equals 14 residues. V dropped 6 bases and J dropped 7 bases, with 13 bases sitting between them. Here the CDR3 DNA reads TGTGCCAGCAGTTCCGGGGGGCGGAATTCACCCCTCCACTTT. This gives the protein CASSSGGRNSPLHF.

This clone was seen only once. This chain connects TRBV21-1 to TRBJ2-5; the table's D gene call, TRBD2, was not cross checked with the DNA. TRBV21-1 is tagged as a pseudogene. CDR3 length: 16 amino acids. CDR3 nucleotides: TGTGCCAGCGTTGCAACCGACCGACTTATTGAAGAGACCCAGTACTTC. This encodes CASVATDRLIEETQYF.

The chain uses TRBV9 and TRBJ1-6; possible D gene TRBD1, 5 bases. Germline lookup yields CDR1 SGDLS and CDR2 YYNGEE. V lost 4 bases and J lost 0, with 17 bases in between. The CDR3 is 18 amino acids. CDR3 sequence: CASSPGARLSSYNSPLHF. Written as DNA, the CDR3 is TGTGCCAGCAGCCCCGGGGCGCGCCTGAGCTCCTATAATTCACCCCTCCACTTT.

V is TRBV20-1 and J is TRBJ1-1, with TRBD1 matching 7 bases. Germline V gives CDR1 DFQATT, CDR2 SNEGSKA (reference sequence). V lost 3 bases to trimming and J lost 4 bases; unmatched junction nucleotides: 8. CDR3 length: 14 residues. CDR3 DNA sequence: TGCAGTGCTAGTGCACAGGGGAGGGGCACTGAAGCTTTCTTT. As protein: CSASAQGRGTEAFF.

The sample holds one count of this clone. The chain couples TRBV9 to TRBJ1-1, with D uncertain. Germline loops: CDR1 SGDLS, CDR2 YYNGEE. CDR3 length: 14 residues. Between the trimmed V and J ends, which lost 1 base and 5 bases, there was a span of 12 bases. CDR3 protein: CASSVKGSGTEAFF. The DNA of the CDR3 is TGTGCCAGCAGCGTAAAGGGTTCGGGTACTGAAGCTTTCTTT.

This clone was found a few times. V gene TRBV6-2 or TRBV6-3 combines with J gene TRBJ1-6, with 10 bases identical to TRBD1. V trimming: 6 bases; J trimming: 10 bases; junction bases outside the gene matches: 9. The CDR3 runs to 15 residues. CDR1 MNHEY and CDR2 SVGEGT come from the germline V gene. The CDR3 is CASSTPGQGYSPLHF. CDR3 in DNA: TGTGCCAGCAGCACACCGGGACAGGGGTACTCACCCCTCCACTTT.

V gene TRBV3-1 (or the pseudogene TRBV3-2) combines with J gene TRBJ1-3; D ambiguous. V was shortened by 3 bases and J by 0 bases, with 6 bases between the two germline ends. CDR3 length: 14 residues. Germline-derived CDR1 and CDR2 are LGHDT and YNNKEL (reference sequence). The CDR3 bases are TGTGCCAGCAGCCATGGCAACTCTGGAAACACCATATATTTT. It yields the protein CASSHGNSGNTIYF.

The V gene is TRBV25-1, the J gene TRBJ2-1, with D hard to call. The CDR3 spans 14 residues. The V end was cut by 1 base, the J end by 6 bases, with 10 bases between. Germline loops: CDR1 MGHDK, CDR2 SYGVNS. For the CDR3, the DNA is TGTGCCAGCAGTGAATCCGGGCCCCTCAATGAGCAGTTCTTC. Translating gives CASSESGPLNEQFF. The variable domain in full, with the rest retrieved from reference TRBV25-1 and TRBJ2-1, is EADIYQTPRYLVIGTGKKITLECSQTMGHDKMYWYQQDPGMELHLIHYSYGVNSTEKGDLSSESTVSRIRTEHFPLTLESARPSHTSQYLCASSESGPLNEQFFGPGTRLTVL.

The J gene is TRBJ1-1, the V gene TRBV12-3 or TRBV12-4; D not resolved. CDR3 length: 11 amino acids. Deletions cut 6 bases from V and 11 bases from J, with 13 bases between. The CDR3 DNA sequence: TGTGCCAGCAGCCCAAGTCATTCGGCTTTCTTT. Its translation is CASSPSHSAFF.

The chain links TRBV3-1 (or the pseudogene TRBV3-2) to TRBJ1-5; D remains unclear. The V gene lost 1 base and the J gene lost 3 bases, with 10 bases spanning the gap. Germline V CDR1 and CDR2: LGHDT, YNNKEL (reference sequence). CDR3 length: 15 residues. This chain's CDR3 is CASSQGAGNNQPQHF. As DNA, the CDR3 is TGTGCCAGCAGCCAAGGGGCAGGCAACAATCAGCCCCAGCATTTT.

In DNA form, the CDR3 reads TGTGCCAGCAGCTTACTCGCAGGAGTATACAATGAGCAGTTCTTC. It yields the protein CASSLLAGVYNEQFF. The chain is built from TRBV6-5 and TRBJ2-1; D is unclear. The V gene lost 6 bases and the J gene lost 4 bases, with 16 bases spanning the gap. Germline lookup yields CDR1 MNHEY and CDR2 SVGAGI. CDR3 length: 15 amino acids.

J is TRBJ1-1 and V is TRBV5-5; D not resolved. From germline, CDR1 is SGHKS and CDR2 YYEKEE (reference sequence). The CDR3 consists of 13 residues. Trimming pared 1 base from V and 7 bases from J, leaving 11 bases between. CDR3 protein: CASSLYSGFEAFF. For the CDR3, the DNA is TGTGCCAGCAGCTTGTATTCTGGCTTTGAAGCTTTCTTT.

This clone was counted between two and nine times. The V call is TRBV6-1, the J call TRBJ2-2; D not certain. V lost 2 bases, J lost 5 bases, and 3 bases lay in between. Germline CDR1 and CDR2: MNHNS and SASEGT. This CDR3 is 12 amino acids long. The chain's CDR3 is CASSEWTGELFF. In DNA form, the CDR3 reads TGTGCCAGCAGTGAATGGACCGGGGAGCTGTTTTTT.

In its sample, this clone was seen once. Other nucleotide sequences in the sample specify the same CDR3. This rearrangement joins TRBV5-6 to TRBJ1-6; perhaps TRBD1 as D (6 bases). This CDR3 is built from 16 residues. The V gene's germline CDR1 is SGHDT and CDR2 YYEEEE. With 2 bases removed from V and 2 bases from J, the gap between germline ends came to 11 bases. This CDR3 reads CASSLGGGTYNSPLHF. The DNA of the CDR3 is TGTGCCAGCAGCTTAGGAGGGGGAACCTATAATTCACCCCTCCACTTT.

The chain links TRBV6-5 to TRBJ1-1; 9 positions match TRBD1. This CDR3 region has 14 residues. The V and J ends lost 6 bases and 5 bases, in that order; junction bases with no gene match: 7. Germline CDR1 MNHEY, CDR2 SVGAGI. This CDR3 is CASSRDRELTEAFF. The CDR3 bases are TGTGCCAGCAGCCGGGACAGGGAGTTAACTGAAGCTTTCTTT.

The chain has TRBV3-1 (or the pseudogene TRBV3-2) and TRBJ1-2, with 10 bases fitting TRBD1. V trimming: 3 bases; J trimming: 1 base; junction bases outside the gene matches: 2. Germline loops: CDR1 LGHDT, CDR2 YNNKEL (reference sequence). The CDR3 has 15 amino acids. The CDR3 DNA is TGTGCCAGCAGCCAGGGGACAGGGGTTAACTATGGCTACACCTTC. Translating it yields CASSQGTGVNYGYTF.

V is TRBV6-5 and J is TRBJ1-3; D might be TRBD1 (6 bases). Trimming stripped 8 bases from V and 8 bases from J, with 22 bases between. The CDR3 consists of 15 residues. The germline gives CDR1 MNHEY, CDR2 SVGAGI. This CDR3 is CASAPQGRGVYTIYF. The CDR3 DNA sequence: TGTGCCAGCGCACCCCAGGGGAGAGGGGTGTACACCATATATTTT.

CDR3 sequence (DNA): TGTGCCAGCAGCACACAGGGGGCAGGCACCGGGGAGCTGTTTTTT. Protein: CASSTQGAGTGELFF. The rearrangement joins TRBV5-5 to TRBJ2-2, with 9 bases identical to TRBD1. V gave up 4 bases and J gave up 4 bases; unmatched junction bases: 5. Germline V gene sequence: CDR1 SGHKS, CDR2 YYEKEE (reference sequence). The CDR3 contains 15 residues.

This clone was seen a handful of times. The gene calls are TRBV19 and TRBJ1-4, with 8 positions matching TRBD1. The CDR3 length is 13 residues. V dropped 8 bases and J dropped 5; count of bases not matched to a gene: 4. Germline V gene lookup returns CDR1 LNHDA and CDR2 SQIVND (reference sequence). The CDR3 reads CASRGQGNEKLFF. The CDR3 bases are TGTGCCAGTCGTGGACAGGGCAATGAAAAACTGTTTTTT.

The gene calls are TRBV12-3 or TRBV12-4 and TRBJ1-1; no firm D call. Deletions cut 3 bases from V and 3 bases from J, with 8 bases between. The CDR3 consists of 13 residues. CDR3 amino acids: CASSFGIDTEAFF. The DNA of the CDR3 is TGTGCCAGCAGTTTCGGAATTGACACTGAAGCTTTCTTT.

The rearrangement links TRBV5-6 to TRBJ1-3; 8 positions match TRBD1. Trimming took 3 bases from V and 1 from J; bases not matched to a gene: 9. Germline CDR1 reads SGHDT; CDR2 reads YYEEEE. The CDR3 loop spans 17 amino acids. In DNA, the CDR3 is TGTGCCAGCAGCTCGGAGCCGGGACAGGTGTCTGGAAACACCATATATTTT. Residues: CASSSEPGQVSGNTIYF.

The CDR3 DNA reads as TGTGCCACCAGCAGGGGTACAGGGACAGGGTACAATGAGCAGTTCTTC. This translates into CATSRGTGTGYNEQFF. The chain links TRBV15 to TRBJ2-1; 9 positions match TRBD1. The V and J ends lost 3 bases and 4 bases, in that order; junction bases with no gene match: 7. This CDR3 comprises 16 residues. Germline loops: CDR1 LNHNV, CDR2 YYDKDF (reference sequence).